The 11 T cell receptor beta chains in this list originate from one sample, sequenced in a study of tumor-infiltrating lymphocytes in primary liver carcinoma. The template, about 500 ng total RNA, yielded TCR beta cDNA made with a constant-region primer. Library construction for TCR beta comprised three nested multiplex PCR rounds performed with slightly modified ARM-PCR. The first two PCR rounds used TRBV1-TRBV30 primers with a Cbeta primer, nine to ten cycles each. In TCRdb, the multiplex PCR reads were re-called with MiXCR into one record per CDR3 protein. The sample records 300,000 to 400,000 distinct CDR3 sequences, less than 75% being singletons. Germline DNA was extracted too, while blood RNA derived from unsorted whole blood. Sequenced: peripheral blood. The receptor set was obtained from a man in his forties with primary liver carcinoma and hepatitis B virus infection.

For this clonotype: This may arise from a read error, as a much more abundant clone is one base away. The V and J genes are TRBV10-3 and TRBJ2-1, with a possible D match to TRBD2 (6 bases). The germline V and J ends were trimmed by 4 bases and 7 bases, with 11 bases remaining between them. CDR1 is ENHRY and CDR2 is SYGVKD in the germline V gene. This CDR3 has 13 residues. The CDR3 DNA sequence: TGTGCCATCAGTGTTGTTAGCGGAAATGAGCAGTTCTTC. Protein sequence: CAISVVSGNEQFF.

Notes on this clonotype: Relative to the germline gene, one junction end is altered; a read error may explain this. The genes are TRBV11-2 and TRBJ2-4; D not resolved. CDR1 and CDR2 (germline): SGHAT, FQNNGV. The CDR3 spans 17 residues. The CDR3 coding sequence is TGTGCTAGCAGCTTAGATTCCTCGCCACTAGCCAAAAACATTCAGTACTTC. Protein sequence: CASSLDSSPLAKNIQYF. Full variable domain (outside the CDR3, taken from reference TRBV11-2 and TRBJ2-4): EAGVAQSPRYKIIEKRQSVAFWCNPISGHATLYWYQQILGQGPKLLIQFQNNGVVDDSQLPKDRFSAERLKGVDSTLKIQPAKLEDSAVYLCASSLDSSPLAKNIQYFGAGTRLSVL.

As concerns this clonotype: This clone may be a read error of a much larger clone one base away. CDR3 nucleotide sequence: TGTGCCTGCATTAGACAGGGAGAACAAACTGAAGCTTTCTTT. Translated, it gives CACIRQGEQTEAFF. This chain uses TRBV6-6 with TRBJ1-1; 7 nucleotides align to TRBD1. Germline trimming cut 11 bases from V and 5 bases from J; bases unmatched to any gene: 14. The CDR3 has 14 amino acids. Germline V gene lookup returns CDR1 MNHNY and CDR2 SVGAGI (reference sequence).

As regards this clonotype: A clone one base away is much larger, so this may be a read error. The rearrangement uses TRBV6-2 or TRBV6-3 and TRBJ2-1, with D unresolved. The CDR3 runs 11 residues. CDR1 is MNHEY, CDR2 SVGEGT, per germline. The CDR3 sequence: CAISYRYEQFF. CDR3 in DNA: TGTGCCATCAGTTACCGATATGAGCAGTTCTTC.

Remarks on this clonotype: At one boundary the junction diverges from the germline segment, which might be a read error. This chain connects TRBV11-1 to TRBJ1-2; D gene unclear. Germline lookup yields CDR1 SGHAT and CDR2 FQDESV (reference sequence). The CDR3 sequence is 15 residues long. The CDR3 is CVSTLGRGTNYGYTF. The DNA of the CDR3 is TGTGTCAGCACCTTAGGTCGCGGAACCAACTATGGCTACACCTTC. Using reference TRBV11-1 and TRBJ1-2 for the parts outside the CDR3, the full variable domain is EAEVAQSPRYKITEKSQAVAFWCDPISGHATLYWYRQILGQGPELLVQFQDESVVDDSQLPKDRFSAERLKGVDSTLKIQPAELGDSAMYLCVSTLGRGTNYGYTFGSGTRLTVV.

Many counts were recorded for this clonotype. CDR3 loop: CAWSTDGGNTIYF. CDR3 DNA: TGTGCCTGGAGTACGGACGGTGGAAACACCATATATTTT. The rearrangement uses TRBV30 and TRBJ1-3; D is unclear. The V gene's germline CDR1 is GTSNPN and CDR2 SVGIG (reference sequence). The CDR3 is made up of 13 amino acids. V gave up 2 bases and J gave up 3 bases, with 8 bases separating them. Full variable domain (rest looked up from reference TRBV30 and TRBJ1-3): SQTIHQWPATLVQPVGSPLSLECTVEGTSNPNLYWYRQAAGRGLQLLFYSVGIGQISSEVPQNLSASRPQDRQFILSSKKLLLSDSGFYLCAWSTDGGNTIYFGEGSWLTVV.

The chain has TRBV10-1 and TRBJ2-2; tentatively, D is TRBD2 (5 bases). V was pared by 6 bases and J by 7 bases, with 15 bases between. The CDR3 covers 14 residues. Per germline, CDR1 WNHNN and CDR2 SYGVQD (reference sequence). The CDR3 nucleotides are TGCGCCAGCAGCGTTGCCAGTACTAGCGGGGAGCTGTTTTTT. It specifies CASSVASTSGELFF.

The V call is TRBV6-2 or TRBV6-3, the J call TRBJ2-3; D ambiguous. Trimming pared 5 bases from V and 5 bases from J, leaving 11 bases between. The CDR3 runs 13 residues. Germline assignment: CDR1 MNHEY and CDR2 SVGEGT. CDR3 DNA sequence: TGTGCCAGCAGTGGTGCCGACAAAGATACGCAGTATTTT. Its protein product is CASSGADKDTQYF.

This clonotype was counted many times. This rearrangement joins TRBV13 to TRBJ1-1; no reliable D call. This CDR3 region has 12 residues. Germline lookup yields CDR1 PRHDT and CDR2 FYEKMQ (reference sequence). Trimming shortened V by 5 bases and J by 1 base, and 5 bases separated the two germline ends. Here the CDR3 DNA reads TGTGCCAGCAGCGTAAAGAACACTGAAGCTTTCTTT. Translation gives CASSVKNTEAFF.

On this clonotype itself: The junction departs from germline at one end; a sequencing error may be responsible. V and J are TRBV5-4 and TRBJ2-6; possibly TRBD1 for D (5 bases). The CDR3 extends over 18 amino acids. Germline V lookup: CDR1 SGHNT, CDR2 YYREEE (reference sequence). The CDR3 region is CASSPGGALSSGAKVLTF. In DNA form, the CDR3 reads TGTGCCAGCAGCCCCGGTGGAGCCCTAAGCTCTGGGGCCAAGGTCCTAACTTTC. Full variable domain (remainder filled in from reference TRBV5-4 and TRBJ2-6): ETGVTQSPTHLIKTRGQQVTLRCSSQSGHNTVSWYQQALGQGPQFIFQYYREEENGRGNFPPRFSGLQFPNYSSELNVNALELDDSALYLCASSPGGALSSGAKVLTFGAGSRLTVL.

As to this clonotype: This clone may be a read error of a much larger clone one base away. The rearrangement uses TRBV6-2 or TRBV6-3 and TRBJ1-5; 11 bases match TRBD1. Losses at the gene ends were 8 bases for V and 6 bases for J; bases not matched to a gene: 3. Germline lookup yields CDR1 MNHEY and CDR2 SVGEGT. CDR3 length: 13 residues. The CDR3 DNA sequence: TGTGCCAGCGGACAGGGGGCAGTTCAGCCCCAGCATTTT. Encoded protein: CASGQGAVQPQHF.